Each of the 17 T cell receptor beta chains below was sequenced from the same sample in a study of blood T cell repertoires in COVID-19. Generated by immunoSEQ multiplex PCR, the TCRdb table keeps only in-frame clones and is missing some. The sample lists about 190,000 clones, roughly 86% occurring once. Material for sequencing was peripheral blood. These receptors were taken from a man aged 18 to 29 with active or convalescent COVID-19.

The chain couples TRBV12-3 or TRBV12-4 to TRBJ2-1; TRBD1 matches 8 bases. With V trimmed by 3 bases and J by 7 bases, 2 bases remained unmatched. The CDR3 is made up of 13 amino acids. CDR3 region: CASSLDRANEQFF. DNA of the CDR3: TGTGCCAGCAGTTTGGACAGGGCGAATGAGCAGTTCTTC.

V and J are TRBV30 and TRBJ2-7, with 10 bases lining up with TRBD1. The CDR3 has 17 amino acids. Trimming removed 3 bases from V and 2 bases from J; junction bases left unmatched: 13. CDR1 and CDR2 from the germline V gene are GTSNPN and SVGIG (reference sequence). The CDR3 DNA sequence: TGTGCCTGGAGCCCTCAGCACCGGGACAGGGGCCCCTACGAGCAGTACTTC. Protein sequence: CAWSPQHRDRGPYEQYF.

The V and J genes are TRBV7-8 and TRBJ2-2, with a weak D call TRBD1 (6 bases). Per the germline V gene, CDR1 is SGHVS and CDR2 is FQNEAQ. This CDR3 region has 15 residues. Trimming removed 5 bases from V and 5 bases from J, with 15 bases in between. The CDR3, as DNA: TGTGCCAGCAGCCGATCCGTCAGGGGAACCGGGGAGCTGTTTTTT. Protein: CASSRSVRGTGELFF. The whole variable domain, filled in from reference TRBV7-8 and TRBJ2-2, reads GAGVSQSPRYKVAKRGQDVALRCDPISGHVSLFWYQQALGQGPEFLTYFQNEAQLDKSGLPSDRFFAERPEGSVSTLKIQRTQQEDSAVYLCASSRSVRGTGELFFGEGSRLTVL.

The CDR3 loop is CASSLYTLRSYEQYF. The CDR3 DNA reads as TGCGCCAGCAGCCTATATACATTGAGGTCCTACGAGCAGTACTTC. The chain joins TRBV5-1 to TRBJ2-7, with D uncertain. V shed 4 bases and J shed 1 base, with 15 bases lying between them. CDR3 length: 15 amino acids. Germline values: CDR1 SGHRS, CDR2 YFSETQ.

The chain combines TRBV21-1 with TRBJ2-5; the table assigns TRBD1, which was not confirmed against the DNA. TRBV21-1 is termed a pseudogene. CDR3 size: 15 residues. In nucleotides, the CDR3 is TGTGCCAGCAGCAAAGATAGGGGACAAGGAGAGACCCAGTACTTC. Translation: CASSKDRGQGETQYF.

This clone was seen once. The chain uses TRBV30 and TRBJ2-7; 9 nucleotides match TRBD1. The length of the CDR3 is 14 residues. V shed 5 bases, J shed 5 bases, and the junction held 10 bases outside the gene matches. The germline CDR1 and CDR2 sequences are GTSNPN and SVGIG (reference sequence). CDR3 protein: CAWGPGQGAHEQYF. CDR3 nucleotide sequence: TGTGCCTGGGGGCCGGGACAGGGAGCCCACGAGCAGTACTTC.

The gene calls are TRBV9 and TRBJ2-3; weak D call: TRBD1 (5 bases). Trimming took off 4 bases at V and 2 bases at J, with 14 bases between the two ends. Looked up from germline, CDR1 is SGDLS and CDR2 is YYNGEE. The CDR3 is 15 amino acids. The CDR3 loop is CASSSRQPNTDTQYF. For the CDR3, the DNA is TGTGCCAGCAGCTCGCGACAGCCTAACACAGATACGCAGTATTTT.

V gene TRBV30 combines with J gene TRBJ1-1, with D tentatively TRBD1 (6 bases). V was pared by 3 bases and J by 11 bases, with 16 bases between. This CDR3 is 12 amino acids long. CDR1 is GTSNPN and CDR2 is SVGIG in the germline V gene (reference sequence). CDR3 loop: CAWRFTGTYAFF. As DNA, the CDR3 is TGTGCCTGGAGGTTTACCGGGACATATGCTTTCTTT.

The CDR3 sequence: CASSQLPGNQPQHF. The CDR3 nucleotides read TGCGCCAGCAGCCAATTGCCGGGAAATCAGCCCCAGCATTTT. The chain employs TRBV4-1 and TRBJ1-5; D call uncertain. Trimming took 2 bases from V and 4 from J, leaving 9 bases between them. CDR1 is MGHRA, CDR2 YSYEKL, per germline. The CDR3 is 14 amino acids.

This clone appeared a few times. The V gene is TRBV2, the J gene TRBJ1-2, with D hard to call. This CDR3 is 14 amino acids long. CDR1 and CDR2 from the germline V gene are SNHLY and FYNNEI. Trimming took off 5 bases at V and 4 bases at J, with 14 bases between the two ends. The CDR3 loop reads CASSYRGGGYGYTF. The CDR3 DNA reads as TGTGCCAGCAGTTATCGGGGAGGAGGCTATGGCTACACCTTC.

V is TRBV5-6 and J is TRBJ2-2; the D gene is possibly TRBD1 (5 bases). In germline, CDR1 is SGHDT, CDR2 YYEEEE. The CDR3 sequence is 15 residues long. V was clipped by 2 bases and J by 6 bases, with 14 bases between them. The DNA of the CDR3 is TGTGCCAGCAGCTTCGGACATTACATGTCCGGGGAGCTGTTTTTT. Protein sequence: CASSFGHYMSGELFF.

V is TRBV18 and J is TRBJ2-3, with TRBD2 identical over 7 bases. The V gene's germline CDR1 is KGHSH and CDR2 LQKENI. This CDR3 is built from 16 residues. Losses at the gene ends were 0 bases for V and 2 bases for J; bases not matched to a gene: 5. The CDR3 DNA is TGTGCCAGCTCACCACCGGGCCTAGCGGCCACAGATACGCAGTATTTT. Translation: CASSPPGLAATDTQYF.

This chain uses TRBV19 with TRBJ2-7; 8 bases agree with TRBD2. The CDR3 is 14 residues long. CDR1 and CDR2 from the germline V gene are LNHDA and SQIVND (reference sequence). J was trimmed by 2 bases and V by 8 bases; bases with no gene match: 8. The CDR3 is CASAIREGPYEQYF. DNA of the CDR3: TGTGCCAGTGCAATCCGGGAGGGGCCCTACGAGCAGTACTTC. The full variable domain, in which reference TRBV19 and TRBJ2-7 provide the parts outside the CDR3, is DGGITQSPKYLFRKEGQNVTLSCEQNLNHDAMYWYRQDPGQGLRLIYYSQIVNDFQKGDIAEGYSVSREKKESFPLTVTSAQKNPTAFYLCASAIREGPYEQYFGPGTRLTVT.

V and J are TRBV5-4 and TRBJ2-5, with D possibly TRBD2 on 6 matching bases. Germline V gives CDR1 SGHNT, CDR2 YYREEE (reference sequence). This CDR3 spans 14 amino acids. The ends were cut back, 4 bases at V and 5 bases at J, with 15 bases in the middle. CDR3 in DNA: TGTGCCAGCAGCCTTGTCGGGGGTCGGGAGACCCAGTACTTC. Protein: CASSLVGGRETQYF.

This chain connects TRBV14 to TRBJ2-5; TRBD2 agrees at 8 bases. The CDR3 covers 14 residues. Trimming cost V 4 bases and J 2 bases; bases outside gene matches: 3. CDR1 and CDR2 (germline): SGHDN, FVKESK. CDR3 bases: TGTGCCAGCAGCCTGGCGGGGGGTCAAGAGACCCAGTACTTC. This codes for CASSLAGGQETQYF.

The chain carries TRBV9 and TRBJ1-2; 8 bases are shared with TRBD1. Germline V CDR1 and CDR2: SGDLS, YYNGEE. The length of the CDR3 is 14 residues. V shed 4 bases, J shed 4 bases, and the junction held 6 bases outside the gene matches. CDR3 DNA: TGTGCCAGCAGCAAACAGGGGGAAGGCTATGGCTACACCTTC. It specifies CASSKQGEGYGYTF.

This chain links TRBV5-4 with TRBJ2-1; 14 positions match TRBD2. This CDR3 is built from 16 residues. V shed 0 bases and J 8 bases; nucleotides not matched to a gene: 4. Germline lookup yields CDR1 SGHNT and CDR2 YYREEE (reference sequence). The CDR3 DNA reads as TGTGCCAGCAGCTTGGCCGGACTAGCGGGAGGCGATGAGCAGTTCTTC. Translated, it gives CASSLAGLAGGDEQFF.